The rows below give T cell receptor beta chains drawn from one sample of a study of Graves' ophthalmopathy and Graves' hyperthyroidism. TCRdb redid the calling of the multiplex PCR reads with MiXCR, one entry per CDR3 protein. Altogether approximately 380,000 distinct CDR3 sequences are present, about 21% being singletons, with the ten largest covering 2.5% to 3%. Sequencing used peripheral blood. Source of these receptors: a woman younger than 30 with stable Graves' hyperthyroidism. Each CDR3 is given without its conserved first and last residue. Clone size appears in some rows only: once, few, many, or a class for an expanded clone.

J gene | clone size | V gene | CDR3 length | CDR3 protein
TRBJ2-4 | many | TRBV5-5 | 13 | ASSSDRGALNIQY
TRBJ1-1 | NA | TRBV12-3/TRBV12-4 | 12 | ASRYGDRRSEAF
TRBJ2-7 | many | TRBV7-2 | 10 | ASSRSRYEQY
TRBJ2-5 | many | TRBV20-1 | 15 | SASVWTAGESQETQY
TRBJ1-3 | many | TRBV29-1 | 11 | SVRIGSGNTIY
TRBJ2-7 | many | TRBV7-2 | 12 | ASSLKGQGYEQY
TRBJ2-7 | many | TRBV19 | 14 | ASSQSGLAGSYEQY
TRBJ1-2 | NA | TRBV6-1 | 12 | ASTDKIANYGYT
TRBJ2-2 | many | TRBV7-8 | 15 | ASTLRGQFQVTGELF
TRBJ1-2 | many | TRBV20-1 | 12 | SARDPGQWGGYT
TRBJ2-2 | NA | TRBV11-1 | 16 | ASSLAFTRGKDTGELF
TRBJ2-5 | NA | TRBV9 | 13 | ASSYAGGTQETQY
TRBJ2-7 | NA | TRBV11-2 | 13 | ASSLDFAGLYEQY
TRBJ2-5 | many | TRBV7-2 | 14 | ASSPPGLAIQETQY
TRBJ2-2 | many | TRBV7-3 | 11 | ASKRGGTGELF
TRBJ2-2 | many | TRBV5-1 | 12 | ASSSQPFTGELF
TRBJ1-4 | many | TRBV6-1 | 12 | ASSTLPGYEKLF
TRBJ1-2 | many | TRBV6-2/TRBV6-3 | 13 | ASSYSRTGIFGYT
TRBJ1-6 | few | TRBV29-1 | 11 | SVGTDFNSPLH
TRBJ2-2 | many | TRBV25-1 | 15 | ASSGRTGTANTGELF
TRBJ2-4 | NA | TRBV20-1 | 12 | SARVRRGKNIQY
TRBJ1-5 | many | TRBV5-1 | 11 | ASSLAWNQPQH
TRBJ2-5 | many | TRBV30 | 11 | AWSSRSQETQY
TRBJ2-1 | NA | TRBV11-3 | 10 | ASSLGEDEQF
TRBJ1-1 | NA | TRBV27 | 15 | ASLRQGGGAMNTEAF
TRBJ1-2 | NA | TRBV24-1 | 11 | ATSERGEYGYT
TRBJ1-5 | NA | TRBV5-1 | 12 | ASSLGRCNQPQH
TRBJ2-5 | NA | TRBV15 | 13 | ATSPGLDASETQY
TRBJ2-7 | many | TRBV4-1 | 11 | ASSQAASYEQY
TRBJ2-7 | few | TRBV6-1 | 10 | ASSEFSVEQY
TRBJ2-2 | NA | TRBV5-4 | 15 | ASSLGGRAFDTGELF
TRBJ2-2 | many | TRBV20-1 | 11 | SARDGQAGELF
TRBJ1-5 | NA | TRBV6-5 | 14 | ASSYSAGRLNQPQH
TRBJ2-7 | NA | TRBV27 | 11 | ASSPNGAYEQY
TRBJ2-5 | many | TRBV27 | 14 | ASRRSHRAGEETQY
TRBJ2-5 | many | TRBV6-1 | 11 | ASTVRGGETQY
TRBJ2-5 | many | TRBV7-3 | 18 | ASSPIIVGTSGSPQETQY
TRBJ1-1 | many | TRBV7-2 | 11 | ASSLGGITEAF
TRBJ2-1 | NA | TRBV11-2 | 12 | ASSLTTSANEQF
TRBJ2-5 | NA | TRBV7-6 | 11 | ASSKSGGETQY
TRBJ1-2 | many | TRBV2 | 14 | ASSTDSIRLIYGYT